This T cell receptor beta chain was captured by sequencing in a study of OX40 agonist ivuxolimab in advanced cancers. This table comes from immunoSEQ multiplex PCR, and its TCRdb copy is limited to in-frame clones, with some not included. The top ten hold roughly 2.1% of the sample, which has around 79,000 clones, 91% seen once. V was clipped by 0 bases and J by 4 bases, with 11 bases between them. Germline V gene lookup returns CDR1 SGHRS and CDR2 YFSETQ. The CDR3 totals 16 residues. Material: CD4+ or CD8+ T cells sorted from blood, obtained in a trial of the OX40 agonist ivuxolimab. V is TRBV5-1 and J is TRBJ2-6; no reliable D call. The receptor's source is an adult with an advanced solid tumor such as melanoma, head and neck, liver or kidney cancer. This CDR3 reads CASSLAPRAGANVLTF. In DNA, the CDR3 is TGCGCCAGCAGCTTGGCACCACGGGCCGGGGCCAACGTCCTGACTTTC.